The 23 T cell receptor beta chains below come from one sample, sequenced in a study of shared clonotypes between healthy human individuals. The protocol was immunoSEQ multiplex PCR, while the TCRdb copy is restricted to in-frame clones and leaves out a portion. This sample carries some 1.1 million clones, 70% to 85% of them seen once, and the ten largest clones take over 0.8%. Sample: memory CD4+ T cells from PBMCs. Documented subset: CD45RA-negative fraction. Receptor source: a man between 18 and 29 years old in good health. Some clones in this sample may be carry-over from other donors' samples.

The V gene is TRBV11-1, the J gene TRBJ2-2; D remains ambiguous. In germline, CDR1 is SGHAT, CDR2 FQDESV (reference sequence). V lost 5 bases and J lost 4, with 8 bases in between. This CDR3 contains 13 residues. This CDR3 is CASSPVLTGELFF. Here the CDR3 DNA reads TGTGCCAGCAGCCCGGTACTCACCGGGGAGCTGTTTTTT.

The CDR3 nucleotides are TGCGCCAGCAGCTCTAACGAGCAGGGTTGGGAAAAACTGTTTTTT. This gives the protein CASSSNEQGWEKLFF. The chain uses TRBV5-1 and TRBJ1-4; D may be TRBD1 (5 bases). CDR1 and CDR2 (germline): SGHRS, YFSETQ. The ends were cut back, 3 bases at V and 8 bases at J, with 17 bases in the middle. The CDR3 covers 15 residues.

V gene TRBV15 combines with J gene TRBJ1-3; D gene uncertain. The CDR3 totals 15 residues. Per the germline V gene, CDR1 is LNHNV and CDR2 is YYDKDF (reference sequence). With 1 base removed from V and 1 base from J, the gap between germline ends came to 8 bases. Here the CDR3 reads CATSRVGGSGNTIYF. CDR3 nucleotide sequence: TGTGCCACCAGCAGAGTCGGAGGATCTGGAAACACCATATATTTT.

A single count supports this clone. V usage is TRBV9 and J usage is TRBJ1-1, with a tentative D call TRBD1 (6 bases). V was clipped by 6 bases and J by 5 bases, with 23 bases between them. This CDR3 spans 16 amino acids. Germline-derived CDR1 and CDR2 are SGDLS and YYNGEE. CDR3 region: CASTKSRGGTETEAFF. The CDR3 DNA sequence: TGTGCCAGCACCAAAAGTAGGGGGGGAACGGAGACTGAAGCTTTCTTT.

Note on this clone: The junction departs from the called germline gene at one end, perhaps through a read error. This chain joins TRBV7-2 and TRBJ1-1; D gene uncertain. Germline V gives CDR1 SGHTA, CDR2 FQGNSA. This CDR3 contains 16 residues. CDR3 protein: CASNLGGSKRGTEAFF. The CDR3 DNA reads TGTGCCAGCAACTTAGGAGGATCCAAGAGAGGCACTGAAGCTTTCTTT.

In the case of this clone: One base away lies a much larger clone, so this may be a sequencing read error. The chain joins TRBV30 to TRBJ1-5, with D perhaps TRBD1 (5 bases). Per the germline V gene, CDR1 is GTSNPN and CDR2 is SVGIG (reference sequence). CDR3 size: 14 residues. The CDR3 is CAWSGGLGDQPKHF. Written as DNA, the CDR3 is TGTGCCTGGAGTGGGGGTTTAGGGGATCAGCCCAAGCATTTT.

This clone occurred once. This chain links TRBV15 with TRBJ2-1, with D perhaps TRBD1 or TRBD2 (6 bases each). Trimming left V 4 bases short and J 6 bases short, with 10 bases between. The length of the CDR3 is 13 residues. Germline V gene lookup returns CDR1 LNHNV and CDR2 YYDKDF (reference sequence). CDR3 amino acids: CATSKGEVNEQFF. The CDR3 region has the DNA TGTGCCACCAGCAAGGGGGAGGTCAATGAGCAGTTCTTC.

The J gene is TRBJ2-7, the V gene TRBV18; no clear D. This CDR3 has 17 amino acids. Germline V gene lookup returns CDR1 KGHSH and CDR2 LQKENI. V gave up 3 bases and J gave up 0 bases, with 18 bases separating them. In nucleotides, the CDR3 is TGTGCCAGCTCACCGAGGTCCTACCGGAATAGCTCCTACGAGCAGTACTTC. Protein sequence: CASSPRSYRNSSYEQYF.

J is TRBJ2-5 and V is TRBV5-4; 11 bases are a match to TRBD2. The CDR3 length is 15 residues. J gave up 4 bases and V 4 bases, and 6 bases lay outside the gene matches. Germline CDR1 SGHNT, CDR2 YYREEE (reference sequence). CDR3 loop: CASSPTSGVTETQYF. The CDR3 bases are TGTGCCAGCAGCCCGACTAGCGGGGTCACAGAGACCCAGTACTTC.

This chain links TRBV28 with TRBJ1-1; D is ambiguous. The CDR3 loop spans 14 amino acids. V gave up 6 bases and J gave up 3 bases, with 14 bases separating them. From germline, CDR1 is MDHEN and CDR2 SYDVKM. In DNA form, the CDR3 reads TGTGCCAGCAGCCTTCTCCTGCCCCACACTGAAGCTTTCTTT. This gives the protein CASSLLLPHTEAFF.

This chain uses TRBV6-5 with TRBJ2-5; no clear D. Germline V gene lookup returns CDR1 MNHEY and CDR2 SVGAGI. Trimming cost V 4 bases and J 5 bases, with 14 bases left between them. CDR3 length: 14 amino acids. The CDR3 loop reads CASSLSRPGETQYF. For the CDR3, the DNA is TGTGCCAGCAGTTTATCCCGGCCCGGGGAGACCCAGTACTTC.

The V gene is TRBV13, the J gene TRBJ2-7, with D uncertain. V lost 4 bases, J lost 3 bases, and 10 bases lay in between. CDR3 size: 13 residues. The germline V gene encodes CDR1 PRHDT and CDR2 FYEKMQ (reference sequence). The CDR3 loop reads CASSSKRSYEQYF. The CDR3 coding sequence is TGTGCCAGCAGCTCGAAGAGGAGCTACGAGCAGTACTTC.

Details on this clone: This sample also contains other DNA sequences that code for the same CDR3. The gene calls are TRBV6-5 and TRBJ2-7, with D perhaps matching TRBD1 or TRBD2 (5 bases each). CDR1 and CDR2 from the germline V gene are MNHEY and SVGAGI. CDR3 length: 13 amino acids. V was clipped by 6 bases and J by 3 bases, with 12 bases between them. CDR3 region: CASSPPGLYEQYF. The DNA for the CDR3 is TGTGCCAGCAGCCCACCGGGGCTCTACGAGCAGTACTTC.

This clone was seen a handful of times. The sample holds other DNA sequences that translate to the same CDR3. V and J are TRBV28 and TRBJ2-7; D possibly matches TRBD1 or TRBD2 (5 bases each). Deletions cut 5 bases from V and 0 bases from J, with 14 bases between. Germline-derived CDR1 and CDR2 are MDHEN and SYDVKM. This CDR3 has 15 amino acids. CDR3 nucleotide sequence: TGTGCCAGCAGTCTCTCCGGGACGGCCTCCTACGAGCAGTACTTC. Protein product: CASSLSGTASYEQYF.

The gene calls are TRBV5-1 and TRBJ2-3; D gene unclear. From germline, CDR1 is SGHRS and CDR2 YFSETQ. This CDR3 is 13 amino acids long. Trimming left V 3 bases short and J 5 bases short, with 10 bases between. DNA of the CDR3: TGCGCCAGCAGCTCGAACTCCCAAGATACGCAGTATTTT. Translation gives CASSSNSQDTQYF.

About this clone itself: A junction end diverges from the germline sequence, so it may reflect a read error. This chain connects TRBV30 to TRBJ2-5, with 11 positions matching TRBD1. The CDR3 spans 12 residues. The germline V gene encodes CDR1 GTSNPN and CDR2 SVGIG (reference sequence). CDR3: CAWTGGAETQYF. DNA for the CDR3: TGTGCGTGGACAGGGGGCGCTGAGACCCAGTACTTC.

The chain combines TRBV5-1 with TRBJ2-7; D is unresolved. V gave up 0 bases and J gave up 3 bases, with 16 bases separating them. Germline CDR1 reads SGHRS; CDR2 reads YFSETQ. The CDR3 is made up of 16 amino acids. The CDR3 DNA is TGCGCCAGCAGCTTGGGTTCCCGGGCCCCGGGCTACGAGCAGTACTTC. Amino acids: CASSLGSRAPGYEQYF.

This clone was seen more than once but under ten times. The chain combines TRBV28 with TRBJ2-3; tentatively, D is TRBD2 (6 bases). V was trimmed by 5 bases and J by 0 bases, leaving 18 bases between them. Germline V gene lookup returns CDR1 MDHEN and CDR2 SYDVKM. The CDR3 contains 17 residues. This chain's CDR3 is CASSTSTGGLSTDTQYF. The CDR3 DNA reads TGTGCCAGCAGTACCTCCACAGGAGGACTAAGCACAGATACGCAGTATTTT.

The gene calls are TRBV7-3 and TRBJ2-5, with 8 bases identical to TRBD2. The CDR3 is made up of 15 amino acids. Trimming took 4 bases from V and 5 from J; bases not matched to a gene: 9. Germline values: CDR1 SGHTA, CDR2 FQGTGA. This CDR3 reads CASSSQSGSLETQYF. In DNA form, the CDR3 reads TGTGCCAGCAGCTCCCAAAGCGGGAGTCTGGAGACCCAGTACTTC.

This chain links TRBV11-1 with TRBJ2-7; D possibly corresponds to TRBD2 (7 bases). Germline CDR1 reads SGHAT; CDR2 reads FQDESV (reference sequence). The CDR3 runs to 13 residues. The germline V and J ends were trimmed by 8 bases and 3 bases, with 14 bases remaining between them. The CDR3: CASWGGPGYEQYF. The CDR3 coding sequence is TGTGCCAGCTGGGGGGGGCCCGGCTACGAGCAGTACTTC.

The V call is TRBV10-3, the J call TRBJ2-5; a weak D match, TRBD2 (6 bases). The V end lost 5 bases, the J end lost 5 bases, and 12 bases lay between the germline ends. This CDR3 has 13 amino acids. In germline, CDR1 is ENHRY, CDR2 SYGVKD. DNA for the CDR3: TGTGCCATCAGTTCGGGAGTAGGTGAGACCCAGTACTTC. Translating gives CAISSGVGETQYF.

The chain uses TRBV28 and TRBJ2-7; tentative D call: TRBD2 (6 bases). This CDR3 is built from 18 residues. The V gene lost 9 bases and the J gene lost 3 bases, with 30 bases spanning the gap. Germline-derived CDR1 and CDR2 are MDHEN and SYDVKM. CDR3 in DNA: TGTGCCAGGGTTCCGTCCAGCGGGCGGCCTGAATCATTCTACGAGCAGTACTTC. Its translation: CARVPSSGRPESFYEQYF.

J is TRBJ1-5 and V is TRBV6-1; TRBD1 is a possible D gene (6 bases). This CDR3 region has 14 residues. The V end lost 1 base, the J end lost 6 bases, and 10 bases lay between the germline ends. Germline-derived CDR1 and CDR2 are MNHNS and SASEGT. CDR3 region: CASSEVSGVQPQHF. The CDR3 DNA sequence: TGTGCCAGCAGTGAAGTGTCAGGGGTTCAGCCCCAGCATTTT.